A selection of T cell receptor beta chains follows, all from one sample in a study of technical replicates of blood from a few donors. Clones were sequenced by immunoSEQ multiplex PCR, and TCRdb holds only the in-frame ones, with some missing. This sample yields 79,000 or so clones, of which 95% to 98% are seen a single time; roughly 0.35% belongs to the top ten. The sample was T cells isolated from PBMCs. The source is a human donor in good health. The CDR3 runs from the conserved cysteine through the conserved F or W. Expanded clones get a size class; other rows say once, few or many, or leave the size out.

-	TRBV14	TRBJ2-7	CASSQRSGRVYEQYF
-	TRBV5-4	TRBJ2-7	CASSPAYIMSGEQYF
-	TRBV28	TRBJ1-5	CASSLPGTGETNQPQHF
-	TRBV6-5	TRBJ1-3	CASTLGGGSGNTIYF
-	TRBV5-4	TRBJ1-1	CASSSGVANTEAFF
-	TRBV30	TRBJ1-4	CAWTGLSGANEKLFF
once	TRBV9	TRBJ2-6	CASSVSRDSYSGANVLTF
-	TRBV30	TRBJ2-7	CALAGSGYEQYF
-	TRBV5-4	TRBJ2-5	CASSPRLVGETQYF
-	TRBV19	TRBJ1-1	CASSAGQVNTEAFF
-	TRBV4-2	TRBJ1-4	CASSRSGTGNEKLFF
-	TRBV28	TRBJ2-6	CASSPGTEGANVLTF
-	TRBV28	TRBJ1-1	CASSLVMRGRNTEAFF
-	TRBV21-1	TRBJ2-5	CASSKAMPPGLAGGGAQYF
-	TRBV5-7	TRBJ1-4	CASSLLFRDSNEKLFF
-	TRBV6-1	TRBJ1-5	CASSLGASNQPQHF
-	TRBV9	TRBJ2-7	CASSLTSFHEQYF
-	TRBV5-1	TRBJ2-2	CASSLTGTANTGELFF
-	TRBV28	TRBJ2-1	CASSSPSKGLYNEQFF
-	TRBV7-9	TRBJ2-7	CASSVTGGRSGNYEQYF
-	TRBV7-9	TRBJ1-1	CASSSDRDRGRENTEAFF
once	TRBV6-5	TRBJ1-2	CASSYSEGYIYGYTF
few	TRBV19	TRBJ1-5	CASSIEGGNQPQHF
-	TRBV12-5	TRBJ2-1	CASGTTSEQFF
once	TRBV29-1	TRBJ1-1	CSVEQGAGNTEAFF
-	TRBV18	TRBJ1-2	CASSPLFGRGQSGYTF
-	TRBV4-1	TRBJ2-7	CASSLPGLAVEQYF
-	TRBV28	TRBJ2-3	CASSLTRVPSTDTQYF
-	TRBV30	TRBJ1-4	CAWSSTLNEKLFF
-	TRBV19	TRBJ2-3	CASRLDRASTDTQYF
-	TRBV6-5	TRBJ1-1	CASIHRDRINTEAFF
-	TRBV18	TRBJ2-6	CASSPGTAGANVLTF
-	TRBV12-5	TRBJ2-2	CASGSWTRSDTGELFF
-	TRBV5-6	TRBJ2-1	CASSLAFLQGDYNEQFF
-	TRBV27	TRBJ2-5	CASSSGTGGRETQYF
-	TRBV5-5	TRBJ1-1	CASSLWAGGNTEAFF
-	TRBV9	TRBJ2-7	CASSVAAQGGVVEQYF
-	TRBV9	TRBJ2-1	CASSFTSGSNNEQFF
-	TRBV13	TRBJ1-3	CASTEGTGQGNTIYF
-	TRBV2	TRBJ2-5	CASSEGRERETQYF
-	TRBV15	TRBJ2-1	CATSREGTGARGDEQFF
-	TRBV29-1	TRBJ2-3	CSVPSSGSTDTQYF
-	TRBV7-9	TRBJ2-3	CASSSNLAGGWDTQYF
-	TRBV9	TRBJ1-5	CASSVQYGGNQPQHF
-	TRBV6-5	TRBJ2-7	CASRRLAFSYEQYF
-	TRBV30	TRBJ1-4	CAWSRGFLQGGEKLFF
-	TRBV30	TRBJ2-5	CAWSVLIQETQYF
-	TRBV19	TRBJ2-7	CASSIVLAGGYEQYF
-	TRBV14	TRBJ2-7	CASSQAAGVGEQYF
-	TRBV16	TRBJ1-2	CASSQVGQGDHGYTF
-	TRBV25-1	TRBJ1-3	CASSDETGTYGNTIYF
-	TRBV10-1	TRBJ2-1	CASSASGTGGKEQFF
once	TRBV4-2	TRBJ1-2	CASSQEAGQIYGYTF
-	TRBV9	TRBJ2-7	CASSVASGSYEQYF